Each of the 23 T cell receptor beta chains below was sequenced from the same sample in a study of CD8+ T cells in alopecia areata. Reverse transcription of extracted RNA yielded cDNA, which provided the sequencing template. Clones were read by immunoSEQ multiplex PCR, and TCRdb kept only the in-frame ones, dropping some. Of under 75,000 clones in the sample, 40% to 50% are singletons; the top ten hold about 17%. Sample: CD8+ T cells sorted from blood, taken at week 0. The receptors were gathered from a human donor with alopecia areata.

As DNA, the CDR3 is TGTGCCAGCAGGAGTCTGTACATGAACACTGAAGCTTTCTTT. Translating it yields CASRSLYMNTEAFF. The V and J genes are TRBV7-2 and TRBJ1-1; unclear D gene. Germline CDR1 and CDR2: SGHTA and FQGNSA. Trimming removed 6 bases from V and 0 bases from J, with 11 bases in between. This CDR3 contains 14 residues.

This chain connects TRBV6-4 to TRBJ2-3; 9 bases fit TRBD2. The CDR3 runs to 15 residues. J lost 5 bases, V lost 4 bases, and 7 bases had no gene match. Germline V CDR1 and CDR2: MRHNA, SNTAGT. CDR3 amino acids: CASSGRRLAVDTQYF. CDR3 in DNA: TGTGCCAGCAGTGGACGACGACTAGCGGTAGATACGCAGTATTTT.

The rearrangement uses TRBV6-5 and TRBJ2-2; 8 nucleotides match TRBD2. This CDR3 region has 15 residues. With 6 bases clipped from V and 4 bases from J, the junction kept 7 bases outside the gene matches. Per germline, CDR1 MNHEY and CDR2 SVGAGI. CDR3 loop: CASSSGTRSTGELFF. The CDR3 nucleotides read TGTGCCAGCAGCTCCGGGACTAGGTCCACCGGGGAGCTGTTTTTT.

V gene TRBV19 combines with J gene TRBJ2-7, with D perhaps matching TRBD1 or TRBD2 (5 bases each). CDR1 LNHDA and CDR2 SQIVND come from the germline V gene (reference sequence). The CDR3 runs 14 residues. Trimming shortened V by 5 bases and J by 5 bases, and 16 bases separated the two germline ends. CDR3 sequence: CASSPSGTAHEQYF. The CDR3 DNA sequence: TGTGCCAGTAGTCCTAGTGGGACGGCCCACGAGCAGTACTTC.

The V call is TRBV5-1, the J call TRBJ2-7; D not resolved. Germline values: CDR1 SGHRS, CDR2 YFSETQ. V lost 2 bases, J lost 5 bases, and 5 bases lay in between. The CDR3 length is 11 residues. The CDR3 DNA sequence: TGCGCCAGCAGCTTTGGGGACGAGCAGTACTTC. Amino acid sequence: CASSFGDEQYF.

The V and J genes are TRBV9 and TRBJ2-7, with no clear D. Trimming shortened V by 7 bases and J by 2 bases, and 16 bases separated the two germline ends. Germline V gene data show CDR1 as SGDLS and CDR2 as YYNGEE. The CDR3 totals 14 residues. CDR3 bases: TGTGCCAGCGGCTCGGGTTACCCTCCCTACGAGCAGTACTTC. Amino acid sequence: CASGSGYPPYEQYF.

This clone was observed a handful of times. CDR3 DNA: TGTGCCAGCAGCCCCTCCTTCGATACGCAGTATTTT. It is translated as CASSPSFDTQYF. The V gene is TRBV7-9, the J gene TRBJ2-3; D remains ambiguous. This CDR3 contains 12 residues. Trimming took off 5 bases at V and 6 bases at J, with 9 bases between the two ends. The germline V gene has CDR1 SEHNR and CDR2 FQNEAQ (reference sequence).

The chain uses TRBV30 and TRBJ2-5; unclear D gene. Trimming removed 3 bases from V and 2 bases from J, with 7 bases in between. Germline lookup yields CDR1 GTSNPN and CDR2 SVGIG (reference sequence). The length of the CDR3 is 12 residues. In nucleotides, the CDR3 is TGTGCCTGGAGCTCAGCTCAAGAGACCCAGTACTTC. This sequence encodes CAWSSAQETQYF.

The V call is TRBV5-1, the J call TRBJ2-3, with TRBD2 matching 10 bases. This CDR3 comprises 15 residues. CDR1 is SGHRS and CDR2 is YFSETQ in the germline V gene. V gave up 3 bases and J gave up 4 bases; unmatched junction bases: 5. The DNA for the CDR3 is TGCGCCAGCAGCTCGGGACTAGCGAGCGCAGATACGCAGTATTTT. Translation gives CASSSGLASADTQYF.

This rearrangement joins TRBV29-1 to TRBJ2-1; D not resolved. The CDR3 contains 12 residues. Germline assignment: CDR1 SQVTM and CDR2 ANQGSEA. V lost 7 bases, J lost 4 bases, and 11 bases lay in between. The CDR3 nucleotides are TGCAGCGCTCTACCAGGATACAATGAGCAGTTCTTC. Translation: CSALPGYNEQFF.

There are many counts of this clone. V gene TRBV2 combines with J gene TRBJ2-7; D remains unclear. V was shortened by 6 bases and J by 7 bases, with 13 bases between the two germline ends. The CDR3 runs 12 residues. Germline V gives CDR1 SNHLY, CDR2 FYNNEI. The CDR3 loop is CASSLRWVEQYF. The DNA for the CDR3 is TGTGCCAGCAGCCTACGTTGGGTAGAGCAGTACTTC.

This clone was seen a few times. The chain carries TRBV27 and TRBJ2-5; D gene uncertain. V lost 5 bases to trimming and J lost 5 bases, with 21 bases between them. Germline-derived CDR1 and CDR2 are MNHEY and SMNVEV (reference sequence). The CDR3 sequence is 16 residues long. CDR3 sequence: CASSPAVLLHWETQYF. Written as DNA, the CDR3 is TGTGCCAGCAGTCCCGCAGTACTACTCCATTGGGAGACCCAGTACTTC.

This chain joins TRBV4-1 and TRBJ2-5; D gene ambiguous. Trimming cost V 1 base and J 1 base, with 7 bases left between them. Germline CDR1 and CDR2: MGHRA and YSYEKL. The CDR3 has 14 amino acids. In DNA form, the CDR3 reads TGCGCCAGCAGCCAAGTGTCGGTCCAAGAGACCCAGTACTTC. It is translated as CASSQVSVQETQYF.

This clone was seen just once. The chain carries TRBV9 and TRBJ2-7; D not certain. V shed 3 bases and J shed 7 bases, with 14 bases lying between them. Germline lookup yields CDR1 SGDLS and CDR2 YYNGEE. CDR3 length: 13 amino acids. The DNA for the CDR3 is TGTGCCAGCAGCGCCACCGGGTCGGTGGAGCAGTACTTC. This translates into CASSATGSVEQYF.

The chain uses TRBV27 and TRBJ2-7; D may correspond to TRBD1 or TRBD2 (5 bases each). This CDR3 region has 14 residues. Germline V CDR1 and CDR2: MNHEY, SMNVEV (reference sequence). V was pared by 2 bases and J by 4 bases, with 12 bases between. The CDR3 loop reads CASSLGLGAYEQYF. CDR3 nucleotides: TGTGCCAGCAGTTTAGGGCTCGGGGCATACGAGCAGTACTTC.

The table lists this clone with many counts. The rearrangement uses TRBV13 and TRBJ1-1; 7 bases are shared with TRBD1. The junction had 2 bases not matched to a gene; V was cut back by 3 bases and J by 4 bases. Germline V gene data show CDR1 as PRHDT and CDR2 as FYEKMQ (reference sequence). This CDR3 is 13 amino acids long. The CDR3 loop is CASSFRGPTEAFF. The CDR3 region has the DNA TGTGCCAGCAGCTTTAGGGGGCCCACTGAAGCTTTCTTT.

Details on this clone: At one end, the junction sequence differs from germline, possibly due to a read error. The chain uses TRBV29-1 and TRBJ2-7; tentatively, D is TRBD2 (5 bases). Germline lookup yields CDR1 SQVTM and CDR2 ANQGSEA. This CDR3 has 13 amino acids. The CDR3 spells CSSRAAGSSEQYF. CDR3 in DNA: TGCAGCTCCCGAGCGGCAGGCTCCTCCGAGCAGTACTTC.

This clone was detected a few times. The V and J genes are TRBV15 and TRBJ2-2, with unresolved D. V lost 0 bases, J lost 4 bases, and 3 bases lay in between. CDR1 is LNHNV and CDR2 is YYDKDF in the germline V gene (reference sequence). The CDR3 contains 13 residues. The CDR3 reads CATSRDSTGELFF. DNA for the CDR3: TGTGCCACCAGCAGAGATTCCACCGGGGAGCTGTTTTTT.

J is TRBJ2-1 and V is TRBV9; a weak D match, TRBD2 (6 bases). Germline-derived CDR1 and CDR2 are SGDLS and YYNGEE. V lost 3 bases, J lost 7 bases, and 17 bases lay in between. This CDR3 is 15 amino acids long. The CDR3 region is CASSASSGVRNEQFF. CDR3 DNA: TGTGCCAGCAGCGCTTCATCGGGAGTGCGGAATGAGCAGTTCTTC.

The rearrangement joins TRBV4-1 to TRBJ1-3; unclear D gene. CDR1 and CDR2 from the germline V gene are MGHRA and YSYEKL. The CDR3 contains 14 residues. V was pared by 0 bases and J by 4 bases, with 7 bases between. CDR3 sequence (DNA): TGCGCCAGCAGCCAAGATAGGGAAGGAAACACCATATATTTT. Protein: CASSQDREGNTIYF.

The chain is built from TRBV4-1 and TRBJ2-2; TRBD2 aligns across 12 bases. CDR1 and CDR2 from the germline V gene are MGHRA and YSYEKL. The V segment lost 0 bases and the J segment 6 bases; nucleotides outside the gene matches: 5. This CDR3 has 17 amino acids. Here the CDR3 DNA reads TGCGCCAGCAGCCAAGATTTCCCTAGCGGGAGGGCCGGGGAGCTGTTTTTT. It specifies CASSQDFPSGRAGELFF.

This sequence joins TRBV19 and TRBJ2-7; 7 bases align to TRBD2. This CDR3 spans 15 amino acids. The germline CDR1 and CDR2 sequences are LNHDA and SQIVND (reference sequence). Trimming took 3 bases from V and 3 from J; bases not matched to a gene: 8. CDR3 sequence (DNA): TGTGCCAGTAGTATCTCCGGGACGGGAGGCTACGAGCAGTACTTC. This codes for CASSISGTGGYEQYF.

The chain couples TRBV19 to TRBJ2-3; possible D gene TRBD1, 6 bases. The V and J ends lost 0 bases and 6 bases respectively, with 10 bases between them. Germline V gives CDR1 LNHDA, CDR2 SQIVND (reference sequence). This CDR3 has 14 amino acids. CDR3: CASSIDRGADTQYF. CDR3 bases: TGTGCCAGTAGTATAGACAGGGGAGCCGATACGCAGTATTTT.